Each of the 12 T cell receptor beta chains below was sequenced from the same sample in a study of blood T cell repertoires in COVID-19 (dated by TCRdb to about 2020). The method was the immunoSEQ multiplex PCR assay. TCRdb limited this immuneACCESS table to in-frame rearrangements with V and J called. A share of clones is missing; checked studies link under half to unresolved V genes, and the rest is unexplained. This sample lists approximately 77,000 clones; approximately 79% were detected once. Roughly 15% of the sample is taken by the ten largest. The sequencing sample was made of peripheral blood. All receptors derive from a man between 70 and 80 years old with active or convalescent COVID-19.

This clone is a singleton in its sample. V gene TRBV5-1 combines with J gene TRBJ1-5, with D uncertain. This CDR3 has 14 amino acids. V was clipped by 7 bases and J by 0 bases, with 11 bases between them. The germline CDR1 and CDR2 sequences are SGHRS and YFSETQ. CDR3 nucleotide sequence: TGCGCCAGCTCCGAGGGCTATAGCAATCAGCCCCAGCATTTT. Its protein product is CASSEGYSNQPQHF.

This chain uses TRBV3-1 (or the pseudogene TRBV3-2) with TRBJ1-3; maybe TRBD1 (5 bases). With 3 bases removed from V and 8 bases from J, the gap between germline ends came to 14 bases. The CDR3 is 14 amino acids. The germline CDR1 and CDR2 sequences are LGHDT and YNNKEL (reference sequence). The CDR3 bases are TGTGCCAGCAGCCAGCGACAGAGCCAGTACACCATATATTTT. This translates into CASSQRQSQYTIYF.

The chain uses TRBV5-4 and TRBJ2-3; perhaps TRBD2 as D (5 bases). The CDR3 covers 13 residues. Germline V gives CDR1 SGHNT, CDR2 YYREEE (reference sequence). The ends were cut back, 0 bases at V and 6 bases at J, with 8 bases in the middle. The chain's CDR3 is CASSLGPGDTQYF. The CDR3 DNA reads TGTGCCAGCAGCTTGGGGCCGGGGGATACGCAGTATTTT.

This clone was counted once. The genes are TRBV5-1 and TRBJ2-5; tentative D call: TRBD1 (6 bases). Germline CDR1 and CDR2: SGHRS and YFSETQ. The length of the CDR3 is 16 residues. Between the trimmed V and J ends, which lost 0 bases and 2 bases, there was a span of 14 bases. CDR3 DNA: TGCGCCAGCAGCTTGGGGGTTCAGGGGTGGCAAGAGACCCAGTACTTC. Amino acids: CASSLGVQGWQETQYF.

The sample holds a few counts of this clone. The rearrangement joins TRBV5-4 to TRBJ2-5, with 16 bases that match TRBD2. The CDR3 length is 16 residues. V was pared by 4 bases and J by 4 bases, with 4 bases of the junction left unmatched. Germline CDR1 SGHNT, CDR2 YYREEE (reference sequence). Here the CDR3 DNA reads TGTGCCAGCAGCCCCGGGACTAGCGGGGGGGCAGAGACCCAGTACTTC. It specifies CASSPGTSGGAETQYF.

This clone was detected only a few times. The chain uses TRBV24-1 and TRBJ2-5; TRBD2 might be the D (6 bases). Trimming stripped 4 bases from V and 5 bases from J, with 19 bases between. Looked up from germline, CDR1 is KGHDR and CDR2 is SFDVKD. The CDR3 is 16 amino acids. The CDR3 coding sequence is TGTGCCACCAGTGACCCGGGTGGCGCGGGGCTGGAGACCCAGTACTTC. Amino acid sequence: CATSDPGGAGLETQYF.

This chain joins TRBV11-2 and TRBJ1-4; TRBD1 agrees at 10 bases. CDR1 is SGHAT and CDR2 is FQNNGV in the germline V gene. V shed 5 bases, J shed 8 bases, and the junction held 5 bases outside the gene matches. The CDR3 runs 14 residues. The CDR3 DNA sequence: TGTGCCAGCAGCCGGGACAGGGGACAGGAAAAACTGTTTTTT. Encoded protein: CASSRDRGQEKLFF.

The rearrangement joins TRBV30 to TRBJ2-3; 14 bases are shared with TRBD2. Germline V gene sequence: CDR1 GTSNPN, CDR2 SVGIG (reference sequence). V was clipped by 5 bases and J by 5 bases; unmatched bases: 12. The CDR3 is made up of 17 amino acids. CDR3: CAWGAGTSGGGGDTQYF. DNA for the CDR3: TGTGCCTGGGGGGCCGGGACTAGCGGGGGCGGTGGAGATACGCAGTATTTT.

The chain links TRBV19 to TRBJ2-1; TRBD2 aligns across 9 bases. The CDR3 length is 17 residues. V was clipped by 5 bases and J by 6 bases; unmatched bases: 14. Germline V CDR1 and CDR2: LNHDA, SQIVND (reference sequence). The chain's CDR3 is CASSPLEGGGVLNEQFF. In nucleotides, the CDR3 is TGTGCCAGTAGTCCCCTTGAAGGCGGGGGGGTTCTCAATGAGCAGTTCTTC.

The V and J genes are TRBV6-5 and TRBJ2-1, with a tentative D call TRBD1 (5 bases). Germline lookup yields CDR1 MNHEY and CDR2 SVGAGI. The V end lost 6 bases, the J end lost 6 bases, and 12 bases lay between the germline ends. CDR3 length equals 13 residues. Here the CDR3 DNA reads TGTGCCAGCAGAAAGACAGTCGCCAATGAGCAGTTCTTC. This sequence encodes CASRKTVANEQFF.

V is TRBV5-1 and J is TRBJ1-6; D is uncertain. The ends were cut back, 0 bases at V and 4 bases at J, with 8 bases in the middle. Germline values: CDR1 SGHRS, CDR2 YFSETQ. CDR3 size: 15 residues. The CDR3: CASSLDPGYNSPLHF. The CDR3 DNA sequence: TGCGCCAGCAGCTTGGATCCCGGGTATAATTCACCCCTCCACTTT.

The V and J genes are TRBV20-1 and TRBJ2-5; D is ambiguous. The V gene's germline CDR1 is DFQATT and CDR2 SNEGSKA (reference sequence). With 4 bases removed from V and 1 base from J, the gap between germline ends came to 4 bases. This CDR3 contains 11 residues. The CDR3 DNA reads TGCAGTGCTACTAGCCAAGAGACCCAGTACTTC. Translating it yields CSATSQETQYF.